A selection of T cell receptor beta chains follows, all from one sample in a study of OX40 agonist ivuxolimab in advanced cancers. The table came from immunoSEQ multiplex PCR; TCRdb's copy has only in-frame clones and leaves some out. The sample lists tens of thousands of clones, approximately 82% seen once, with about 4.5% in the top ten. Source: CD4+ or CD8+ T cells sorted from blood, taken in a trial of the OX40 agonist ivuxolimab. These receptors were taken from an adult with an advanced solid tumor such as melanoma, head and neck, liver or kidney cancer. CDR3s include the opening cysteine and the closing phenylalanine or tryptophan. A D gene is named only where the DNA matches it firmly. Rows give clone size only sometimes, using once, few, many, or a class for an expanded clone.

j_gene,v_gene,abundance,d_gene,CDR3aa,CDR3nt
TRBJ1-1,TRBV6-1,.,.,CASSETVNTEAFF,TGTGCCAGCAGTGAGACGGTAAACACTGAAGCTTTCTTT
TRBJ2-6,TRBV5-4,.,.,CASSLERDSGANVLTF,TGTGCCAGCAGCTTGGAGAGGGACTCTGGGGCCAACGTCCTGACTTTC
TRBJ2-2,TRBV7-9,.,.,CASSLDSYTGELFF,TGTGCCAGCAGCTTAGACAGCTACACCGGGGAGCTGTTTTTT
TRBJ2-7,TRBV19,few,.,CASSGAYEQYF,TGTGCCAGCTCAGGGGCCTACGAGCAGTACTTC
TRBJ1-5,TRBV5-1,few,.,CASSLEGYSNQPQHF,TGCGCCAGCAGCTTGGAGGGGTATAGCAATCAGCCCCAGCATTTT
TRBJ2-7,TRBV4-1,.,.,CASSWRLAQYEQYF,TGCGCCAGCAGCTGGCGACTGGCCCAGTACGAGCAGTACTTC
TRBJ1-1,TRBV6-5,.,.,CASTPRSGLSAFF,TGTGCCAGCACCCCCCGGTCAGGGTTGTCGGCTTTCTTT
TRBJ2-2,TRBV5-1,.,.,CASSSEYTGELFF,TGCGCCAGCAGCTCCGAATACACCGGGGAGCTGTTTTTT
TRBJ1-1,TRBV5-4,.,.,CASSREGRNTEAFF,TGTGCCAGCAGCAGGGAGGGACGGAACACTGAAGCTTTCTTT
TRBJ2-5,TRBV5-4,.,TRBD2,CASSTTLGGLAGGSLYF,TGTGCCAGCAGCACCACCCTGGGAGGGCTAGCGGGGGGTTCTCTGTACTTC